This passage covers 5 T cell receptor beta chains from one sample sequenced in a study of cytotoxic CD8 clonotypes in ibrutinib-treated CLL. Repertoires were generated with immunoSEQ multiplex PCR, while TCRdb's copy carries only in-frame clones and drops some. The sample has roughly 250,000 clones, 60% to 75% seen once; the top ten hold 15% to 17%. The sample here was PBMCs, taken after 24 months of ibrutinib treatment. These receptors were obtained from a human donor with chronic lymphocytic leukemia.

This clone turned up a few times. The rearrangement links TRBV28 to TRBJ2-1; 7 nucleotides match TRBD1. This CDR3 has 16 amino acids. V shed 6 bases and J 9 bases; nucleotides not matched to a gene: 17. Germline V gene sequence: CDR1 MDHEN, CDR2 SYDVKM. CDR3 amino acids: CASSPDRVLGVAEQFF. The CDR3 coding sequence is TGTGCCAGCAGCCCAGACAGGGTCCTCGGGGTAGCTGAGCAGTTCTTC.

The chain is built from TRBV28 and TRBJ1-1, with D perhaps TRBD1 (5 bases). Germline loops: CDR1 MDHEN, CDR2 SYDVKM. CDR3 length equals 12 residues. The V gene lost 5 bases and the J gene lost 5 bases, with 9 bases spanning the gap. DNA for the CDR3: TGTGCCAGCAGTCCGGGGGGAACTGAAGCTTTCTTT. It codes for CASSPGGTEAFF.

This clone has a single count. The gene calls are TRBV19 and TRBJ1-1; D remains unclear. Trimming took 5 bases from V and 1 from J, leaving 8 bases between them. The CDR3 length is 13 residues. From germline, CDR1 is LNHDA and CDR2 SQIVND (reference sequence). The CDR3 sequence is CASSLQRNTEAFF. CDR3 sequence (DNA): TGTGCCAGTAGTCTACAGAGGAACACTGAAGCTTTCTTT.

This clone was observed a single time. The chain couples TRBV2 to TRBJ1-2; weak D call: TRBD1 (5 bases). The CDR3 has 11 amino acids. Trimming shortened V by 9 bases and J by 1 base, and 6 bases separated the two germline ends. Germline CDR1 reads SNHLY; CDR2 reads FYNNEI. CDR3 nucleotides: TGTGCCAGAGGGGTTAACTATGGCTACACCTTC. It codes for CARGVNYGYTF.

This clone was counted a few times. The rearrangement joins TRBV30 to TRBJ1-2; D gene uncertain. Trimming removed 3 bases at V and 3 bases at J, with 14 bases between. Per germline, CDR1 GTSNPN and CDR2 SVGIG (reference sequence). The CDR3 runs 14 residues. Here the CDR3 DNA reads TGTGCCTGGAGCCTGGACGGAGAATACTATGGCTACACCTTC. This codes for CAWSLDGEYYGYTF.